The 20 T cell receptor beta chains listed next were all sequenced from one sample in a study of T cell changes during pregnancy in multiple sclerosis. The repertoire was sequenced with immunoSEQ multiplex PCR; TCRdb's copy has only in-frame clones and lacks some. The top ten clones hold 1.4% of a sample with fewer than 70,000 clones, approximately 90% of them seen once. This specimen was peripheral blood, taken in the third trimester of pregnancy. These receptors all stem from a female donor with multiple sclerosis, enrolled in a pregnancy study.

The chain's CDR3 is CASSPGQGVYGYTF. The CDR3 nucleotides read TGTGCCAGCAGCCCGGGACAGGGGGTCTATGGCTACACCTTC. The rearrangement joins TRBV5-4 to TRBJ1-2, with 11 bases fitting TRBD1. The ends lost 4 bases at V and 4 bases at J; junction bases unmatched: 3. Germline V gene data show CDR1 as SGHNT and CDR2 as YYREEE (reference sequence). CDR3 size: 14 residues.

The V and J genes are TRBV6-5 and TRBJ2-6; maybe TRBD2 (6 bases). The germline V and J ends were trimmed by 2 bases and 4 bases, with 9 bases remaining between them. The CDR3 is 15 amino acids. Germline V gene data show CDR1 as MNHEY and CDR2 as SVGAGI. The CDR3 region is CASSYGGSGANVLTF. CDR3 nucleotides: TGTGCCAGCAGTTACGGGGGGTCAGGGGCCAACGTCCTGACTTTC.

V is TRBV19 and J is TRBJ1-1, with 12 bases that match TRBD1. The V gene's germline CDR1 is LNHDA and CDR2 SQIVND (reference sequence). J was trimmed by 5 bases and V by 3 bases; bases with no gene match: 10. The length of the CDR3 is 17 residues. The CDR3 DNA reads TGTGCCAGTAGTATGCGTCCCGGGACAGGGGGCAGAACTGAAGCTTTCTTT. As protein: CASSMRPGTGGRTEAFF.

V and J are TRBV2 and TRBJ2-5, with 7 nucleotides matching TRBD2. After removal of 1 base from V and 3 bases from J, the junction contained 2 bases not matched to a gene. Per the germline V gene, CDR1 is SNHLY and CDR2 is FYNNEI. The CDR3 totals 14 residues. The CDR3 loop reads CASSEGAGEETQYF. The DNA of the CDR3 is TGTGCCAGCAGTGAAGGCGCGGGGGAAGAGACCCAGTACTTC.

CDR3 in amino acids: CASSPVLRGEKLFF. Here the CDR3 DNA reads TGTGCCAGCTCACCAGTCCTTCGGGGTGAAAAACTGTTTTTT. This rearrangement joins TRBV18 to TRBJ1-4; D is unclear. The germline V and J ends were trimmed by 2 bases and 7 bases, with 11 bases remaining between them. The V gene's germline CDR1 is KGHSH and CDR2 LQKENI. The CDR3 consists of 14 residues.

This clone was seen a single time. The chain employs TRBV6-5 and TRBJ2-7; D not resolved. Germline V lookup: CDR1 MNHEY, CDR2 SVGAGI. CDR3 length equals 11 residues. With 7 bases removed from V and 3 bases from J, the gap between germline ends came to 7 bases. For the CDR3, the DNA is TGTGCCAGCACTCGCGGCTACGAGCAGTACTTC. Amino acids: CASTRGYEQYF.

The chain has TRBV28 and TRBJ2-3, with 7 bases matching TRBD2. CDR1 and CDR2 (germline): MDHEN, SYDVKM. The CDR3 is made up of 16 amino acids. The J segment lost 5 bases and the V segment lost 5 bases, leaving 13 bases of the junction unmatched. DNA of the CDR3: TGTGCCAGCAGTACCAGCTGGGGGGGAATGCGAGATACGCAGTATTTT. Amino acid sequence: CASSTSWGGMRDTQYF. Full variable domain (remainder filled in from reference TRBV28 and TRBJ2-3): DVKVTQSSRYLVKRTGEKVFLECVQDMDHENMFWYRQDPGLGLRLIYFSYDVKMKEKGDIPEGYSVSREKKERFSLILESASTNQTSMYLCASSTSWGGMRDTQYFGPGTRLTVL.

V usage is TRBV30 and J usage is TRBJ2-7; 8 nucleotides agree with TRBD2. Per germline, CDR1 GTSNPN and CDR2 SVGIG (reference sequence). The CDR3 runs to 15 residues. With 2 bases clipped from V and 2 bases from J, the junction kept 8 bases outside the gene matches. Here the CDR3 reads CAWSKYGGVTYEQYF. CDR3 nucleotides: TGTGCCTGGAGTAAATACGGGGGGGTCACCTACGAGCAGTACTTC. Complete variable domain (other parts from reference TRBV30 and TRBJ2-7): SQTIHQWPATLVQPVGSPLSLECTVEGTSNPNLYWYRQAAGRGLQLLFYSVGIGQISSEVPQNLSASRPQDRQFILSSKKLLLSDSGFYLCAWSKYGGVTYEQYFGPGTRLTVT.

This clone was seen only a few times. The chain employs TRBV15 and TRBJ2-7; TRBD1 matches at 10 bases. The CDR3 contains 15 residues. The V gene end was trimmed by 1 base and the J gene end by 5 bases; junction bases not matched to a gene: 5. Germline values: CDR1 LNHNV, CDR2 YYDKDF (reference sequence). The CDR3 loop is CATSRGQGADDEQYF. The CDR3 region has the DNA TGTGCCACCAGCAGAGGACAGGGGGCTGATGACGAGCAGTACTTC. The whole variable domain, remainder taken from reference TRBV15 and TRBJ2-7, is DAMVIQNPRYQVTQFGKPVTLSCSQTLNHNVMYWYQQKSSQAPKLLFHYYDKDFNNEADTPDNFQSRRPNTSFCFLDIRSPGLGDTAMYLCATSRGQGADDEQYFGPGTRLTVT.

CDR3 sequence reads: CASSATGQGSYGYTF. CDR3 DNA sequence: TGTGCCAGCTCTGCCACGGGACAGGGGAGCTATGGCTACACCTTC. The gene calls are TRBV18 and TRBJ1-2, with 10 nucleotides matching TRBD1. The V gene's germline CDR1 is KGHSH and CDR2 LQKENI. The CDR3 spans 15 residues. J lost 4 bases, V lost 6 bases, and 8 bases had no gene match.

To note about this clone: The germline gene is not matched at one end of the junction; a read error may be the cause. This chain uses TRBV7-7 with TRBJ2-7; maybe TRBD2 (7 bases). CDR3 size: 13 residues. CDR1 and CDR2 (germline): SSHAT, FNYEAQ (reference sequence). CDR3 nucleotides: TGTGCTAGCAGCCCCGGGGGGCAGGGCCCAAAGTACTTC. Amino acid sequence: CASSPGGQGPKYF.

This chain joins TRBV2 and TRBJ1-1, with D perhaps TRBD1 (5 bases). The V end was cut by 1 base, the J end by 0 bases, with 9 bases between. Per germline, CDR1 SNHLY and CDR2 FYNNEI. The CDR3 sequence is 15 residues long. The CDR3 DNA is TGTGCCAGCAGTGAAGATGCAGGGATGAACACTGAAGCTTTCTTT. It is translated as CASSEDAGMNTEAFF.

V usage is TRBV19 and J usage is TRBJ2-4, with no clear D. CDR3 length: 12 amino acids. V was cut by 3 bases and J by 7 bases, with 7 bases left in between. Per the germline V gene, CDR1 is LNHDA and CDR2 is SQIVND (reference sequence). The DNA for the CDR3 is TGTGCCAGTAGTATCAGGATGAACATTCAGTACTTC. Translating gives CASSIRMNIQYF.

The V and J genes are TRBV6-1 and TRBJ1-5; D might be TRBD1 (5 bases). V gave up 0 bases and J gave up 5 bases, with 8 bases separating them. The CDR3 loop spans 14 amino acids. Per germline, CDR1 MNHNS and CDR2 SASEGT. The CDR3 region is CASSEAGTYQPQHF. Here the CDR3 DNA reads TGTGCCAGCAGTGAAGCAGGGACTTATCAGCCCCAGCATTTT.

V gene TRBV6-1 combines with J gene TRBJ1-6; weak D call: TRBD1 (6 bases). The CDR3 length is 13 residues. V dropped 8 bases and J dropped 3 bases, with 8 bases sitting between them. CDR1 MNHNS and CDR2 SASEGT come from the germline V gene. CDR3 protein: CASRDNYNSPLHF. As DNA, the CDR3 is TGTGCCAGCCGGGACAACTATAATTCACCCCTCCACTTT.

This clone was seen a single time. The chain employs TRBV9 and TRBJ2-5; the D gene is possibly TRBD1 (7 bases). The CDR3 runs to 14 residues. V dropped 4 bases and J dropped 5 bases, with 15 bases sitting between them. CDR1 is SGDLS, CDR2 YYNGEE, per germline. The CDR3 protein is CASSPQGGGETQYF. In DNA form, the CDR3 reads TGTGCCAGCAGCCCTCAGGGGGGCGGGGAGACCCAGTACTTC. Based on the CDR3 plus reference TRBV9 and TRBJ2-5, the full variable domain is DSGVTQTPKHLITATGQRVTLRCSPRSGDLSVYWYQQSLDQGLQFLIQYYNGEERAKGNILERFSAQQFPDLHSELNLSSLELGDSALYFCASSPQGGGETQYFGPGTRLLVL.

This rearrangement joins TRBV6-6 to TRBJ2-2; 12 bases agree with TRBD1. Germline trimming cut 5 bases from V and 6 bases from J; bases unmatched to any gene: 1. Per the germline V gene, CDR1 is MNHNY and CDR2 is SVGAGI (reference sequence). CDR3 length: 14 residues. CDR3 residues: CASSRDRGPGELFF. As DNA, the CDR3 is TGTGCCAGCAGTCGGGACAGGGGGCCCGGGGAGCTGTTTTTT.

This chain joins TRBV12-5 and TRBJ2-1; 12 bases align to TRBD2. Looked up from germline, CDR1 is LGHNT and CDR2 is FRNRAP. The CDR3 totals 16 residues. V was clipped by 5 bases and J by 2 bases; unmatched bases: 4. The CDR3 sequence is CASGPSSGGAYNEQFF. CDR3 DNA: TGTGCTAGTGGTCCTTCTAGCGGGGGGGCCTACAATGAGCAGTTCTTC.

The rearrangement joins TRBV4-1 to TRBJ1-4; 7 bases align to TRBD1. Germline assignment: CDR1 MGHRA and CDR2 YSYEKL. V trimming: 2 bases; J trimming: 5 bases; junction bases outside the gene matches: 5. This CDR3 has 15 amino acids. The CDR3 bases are TGCGCCAGCAGCCAACCGGGACAGAGCAATGAAAAACTGTTTTTT. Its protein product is CASSQPGQSNEKLFF.

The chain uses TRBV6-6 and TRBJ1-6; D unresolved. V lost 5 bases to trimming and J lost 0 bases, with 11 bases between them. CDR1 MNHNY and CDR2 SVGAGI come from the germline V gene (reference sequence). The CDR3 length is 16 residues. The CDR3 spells CASSKELSSYNSPLHF. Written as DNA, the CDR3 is TGTGCCAGCAGTAAAGAATTGAGCTCCTATAATTCACCCCTCCACTTT.